These 27 T cell receptor beta chains were sequenced from one sample in a study of radiotherapy plus CTLA-4 blockade in lung cancer. The assay was immunoSEQ multiplex PCR, and TCRdb's table has in-frame clones only and misses some. The table records about 45,000 clones, approximately 76% of them present only once. The sample here was peripheral blood, taken from a patient treated with radiotherapy plus ipilimumab. The source is a human donor with non-small cell lung cancer who had stable disease on radiotherapy plus ipilimumab.

This clone was counted only a few times. Within the sample, other DNA sequences also encode this same CDR3. The rearrangement links TRBV9 to TRBJ1-1; no firm D call. CDR1 SGDLS and CDR2 YYNGEE come from the germline V gene. The CDR3 is 14 amino acids. With 0 bases removed from V and 1 base from J, the gap between germline ends came to 7 bases. The CDR3 nucleotides are TGTGCCAGCAGCGTAGTGCCAGAGAACACTGAAGCTTTCTTT. Translated: CASSVVPENTEAFF.

The DNA for the CDR3 is TGTGCCAGCAGGACAGGGGCTAATGAAAAACTGTTTTTT. Translation: CASRTGANEKLFF. The rearrangement links TRBV7-9 to TRBJ1-4; 8 bases are shared with TRBD1. With V trimmed by 6 bases and J by 3 bases, 0 bases remained unmatched. CDR1 is SEHNR, CDR2 FQNEAQ, per germline (reference sequence). This CDR3 is built from 13 residues.

The chain joins TRBV5-4 to TRBJ2-2, with D perhaps matching TRBD2 (7 bases). In germline, CDR1 is SGHNT, CDR2 YYREEE (reference sequence). This CDR3 comprises 16 residues. Trimming stripped 4 bases from V and 5 bases from J, with 18 bases between. This CDR3 reads CASSPIGGPGTGELFF. As DNA, the CDR3 is TGTGCCAGCAGCCCAATCGGGGGGCCCGGGACCGGGGAGCTGTTTTTT. The full variable domain, with the rest looked up from reference TRBV5-4 and TRBJ2-2, is ETGVTQSPTHLIKTRGQQVTLRCSSQSGHNTVSWYQQALGQGPQFIFQYYREEENGRGNFPPRFSGLQFPNYSSELNVNALELDDSALYLCASSPIGGPGTGELFFGEGSRLTVL.

The chain uses TRBV5-4 and TRBJ1-2; possibly TRBD1 for D (6 bases). CDR3 length: 15 amino acids. Per the germline V gene, CDR1 is SGHNT and CDR2 is YYREEE (reference sequence). Trimming pared 4 bases from V and 5 bases from J, leaving 18 bases between. The CDR3 reads CASSQGGGRRYGYTF. Written as DNA, the CDR3 is TGTGCCAGCAGCCAAGGGGGGGGGCGAAGATATGGCTACACCTTC.

The rearrangement joins TRBV29-1 to TRBJ2-5; tentative D call: TRBD1 (5 bases). CDR3 length: 14 amino acids. Germline V CDR1 and CDR2: SQVTM, ANQGSEA. Deletions cut 0 bases from V and 6 bases from J, with 14 bases between. The CDR3 is CSVEDPQGVKTQYF. CDR3 DNA: TGCAGCGTTGAAGATCCGCAGGGCGTAAAGACCCAGTACTTC.

This chain joins TRBV19 and TRBJ1-2, with D hard to call. Germline lookup yields CDR1 LNHDA and CDR2 SQIVND (reference sequence). The V end was cut by 3 bases, the J end by 2 bases, with 10 bases between. CDR3 size: 14 residues. CDR3 sequence reads: CASSISNSNYGYTF. CDR3 bases: TGTGCCAGTAGTATTTCTAACAGCAACTATGGCTACACCTTC. The full variable domain, rest sourced from reference TRBV19 and TRBJ1-2, is DGGITQSPKYLFRKEGQNVTLSCEQNLNHDAMYWYRQDPGQGLRLIYYSQIVNDFQKGDIAEGYSVSREKKESFPLTVTSAQKNPTAFYLCASSISNSNYGYTFGSGTRLTVV.

This clone was counted between two and nine times. The chain is built from TRBV19 and TRBJ1-4; weak D call: TRBD1 (5 bases). Germline CDR1 reads LNHDA; CDR2 reads SQIVND (reference sequence). CDR3 length: 13 residues. V lost 4 bases and J 7 bases, leaving 10 bases between the germline ends. The CDR3 here is CASSRRGSEKLFF. The CDR3 DNA reads TGTGCCAGTAGTAGGCGGGGGAGTGAAAAACTGTTTTTT.

The chain combines TRBV6-5 with TRBJ1-2; 8 bases are a match to TRBD1. From germline, CDR1 is MNHEY and CDR2 SVGAGI. V gave up 4 bases and J gave up 2 bases; unmatched junction bases: 9. The CDR3 is made up of 16 amino acids. The CDR3 DNA sequence: TGTGCCAGCAGTTCCGCCCGGGACAGGACAAACTATGGCTACACCTTC. Protein: CASSSARDRTNYGYTF.

This rearrangement joins TRBV19 to TRBJ1-2, with 9 nucleotides matching TRBD1. Looked up from germline, CDR1 is LNHDA and CDR2 is SQIVND (reference sequence). The V gene end was trimmed by 3 bases and the J gene end by 8 bases; junction bases not matched to a gene: 7. CDR3 size: 14 residues. For the CDR3, the DNA is TGTGCCAGTAGTATTTCCGGGACAGGGTACGGCTACACCTTC. It codes for CASSISGTGYGYTF.

The gene calls are TRBV14 and TRBJ1-6; no clear D. CDR3 size: 17 residues. Trimming cost V 0 bases and J 0 bases, with 9 bases left between them. Germline CDR1 reads SGHDN; CDR2 reads FVKESK. CDR3: CASSQDGQLSYNSPLHF. For the CDR3, the DNA is TGTGCCAGCAGCCAAGATGGGCAGCTCTCCTATAATTCACCCCTCCACTTT.

The chain recombines TRBV9 with TRBJ2-1; 15 bases match TRBD2. The germline gives CDR1 SGDLS, CDR2 YYNGEE. The junction had 8 bases not matched to a gene; V was cut back by 4 bases and J by 6 bases. The CDR3 loop spans 17 amino acids. In DNA, the CDR3 is TGTGCCAGCAGCACCGGACTAGCGGGGGGGATGGGCAATGAGCAGTTCTTC. It translates to CASSTGLAGGMGNEQFF.

The rearrangement links TRBV18 to TRBJ1-2, with D possibly matching TRBD1 (5 bases). Between the trimmed V and J ends, which lost 3 bases and 8 bases, there was a span of 19 bases. This CDR3 has 15 amino acids. Germline assignment: CDR1 KGHSH and CDR2 LQKENI. DNA for the CDR3: TGTGCCAGCTCACCGATTCCGGGACCCAACGGAGGCTACACCTTC. Translating gives CASSPIPGPNGGYTF.

The V gene is TRBV21-1, the J gene TRBJ2-2; the table's D call TRBD2 went unverified against the DNA. TRBV21-1 is designated a pseudogene. The CDR3 has 19 residues. The CDR3 nucleotides read TGTGCCAGCAGCAAAGTTGATAGCCTAGCGGGGGGGCGTACCGGGGAGCTGTTTTTT. This gives the protein CASSKVDSLAGGRTGELFF.

This chain uses TRBV2 with TRBJ1-2, with 7 bases lining up with TRBD1. The CDR3 runs to 15 residues. Germline V gene lookup returns CDR1 SNHLY and CDR2 FYNNEI. Unmatched junction bases numbered 11, after V lost 5 bases and J lost 5 bases. CDR3 loop: CASSTGASNSYGYTF. CDR3 nucleotides: TGTGCCAGCAGTACAGGGGCGAGCAACAGTTATGGCTACACCTTC.

This clone turned up a few times. V and J are TRBV18 and TRBJ1-1, with D possibly being TRBD1 (5 bases). V was pared by 4 bases and J by 6 bases, with 12 bases between. CDR3 length equals 13 residues. The germline CDR1 and CDR2 sequences are KGHSH and LQKENI. The CDR3, as DNA: TGTGCCAGCTCACGCTCAATGGGGGCTGAAGCTTTCTTT. It codes for CASSRSMGAEAFF. Combining the CDR3 with reference TRBV18 and TRBJ1-1 gives the whole variable domain NAGVMQNPRHLVRRRGQEARLRCSPMKGHSHVYWYRQLPEEGLKFMVYLQKENIIDESGMPKERFSAEFPKEGPSILRIQQVVRGDSAAYFCASSRSMGAEAFFGQGTRLTVV.

The chain combines TRBV23-1 with TRBJ2-2; D is unresolved. TRBV23-1 carries the ORF label, with uncertain function. This CDR3 has 13 amino acids. V gave up 2 bases and J gave up 4 bases, with 5 bases separating them. As DNA, the CDR3 is TGCGCCAGCAGTCAAGACTGCACCGGGGAGCTGTTTTTT. It translates to CASSQDCTGELFF.

V gene TRBV28 combines with J gene TRBJ1-6; D may be TRBD1 (5 bases). Germline V lookup: CDR1 MDHEN, CDR2 SYDVKM. With 6 bases removed from V and 8 bases from J, the gap between germline ends came to 23 bases. CDR3 length equals 17 residues. CDR3 loop: CASSLTGPGSTYSPLHF. Here the CDR3 DNA reads TGTGCCAGCAGCCTTACAGGCCCAGGTTCAACCTATTCACCCCTCCACTTT.

This chain links TRBV19 with TRBJ1-2; TRBD1 matches 7 bases. The CDR3 extends over 15 amino acids. Germline CDR1 is LNHDA and CDR2 is SQIVND (reference sequence). The J segment lost 2 bases and the V segment lost 4 bases, leaving 7 bases of the junction unmatched. DNA of the CDR3: TGTGCCAGTAGTACGTCAGGGGGTCCAAACTATGGCTACACCTTC. Residues: CASSTSGGPNYGYTF.

The chain links TRBV5-4 to TRBJ2-5; D is undetermined. V was clipped by 1 base and J by 5 bases, with 9 bases between them. The CDR3 length is 13 residues. The germline V gene encodes CDR1 SGHNT and CDR2 YYREEE (reference sequence). CDR3 nucleotides: TGTGCCAGCAGCTTGATGCGAGCGGAGACCCAGTACTTC. Its translation: CASSLMRAETQYF. Together with reference TRBV5-4 and TRBJ2-5, the CDR3 gives the full variable domain: ETGVTQSPTHLIKTRGQQVTLRCSSQSGHNTVSWYQQALGQGPQFIFQYYREEENGRGNFPPRFSGLQFPNYSSELNVNALELDDSALYLCASSLMRAETQYFGPGTRLLVL.

V and J are TRBV11-2 and TRBJ2-3, with D unresolved. V was clipped by 1 base and J by 5 bases, with 13 bases between them. CDR3 length: 15 residues. From germline, CDR1 is SGHAT and CDR2 FQNNGV. The CDR3 DNA is TGTGCCAGCAGCTTAGGTAGCCTTCACGGAGATACGCAGTATTTT. Encoded protein: CASSLGSLHGDTQYF. The variable domain in full, completed from reference TRBV11-2 and TRBJ2-3, reads EAGVAQSPRYKIIEKRQSVAFWCNPISGHATLYWYQQILGQGPKLLIQFQNNGVVDDSQLPKDRFSAERLKGVDSTLKIQPAKLEDSAVYLCASSLGSLHGDTQYFGPGTRLTVL.

This rearrangement joins TRBV29-1 to TRBJ2-1; a weak D match, TRBD1 (6 bases). Germline values: CDR1 SQVTM, CDR2 ANQGSEA. The CDR3 loop spans 14 amino acids. The V end lost 7 bases, the J end lost 7 bases, and 20 bases lay between the germline ends. The CDR3 nucleotides read TGCAGCGCAAGGGGTACAGGGTGGGGGAATGAGCAGTTCTTC. Translated: CSARGTGWGNEQFF.

The chain links TRBV2 to TRBJ1-2, with 8 bases identical to TRBD1. The J segment lost 4 bases and the V segment lost 6 bases, leaving 7 bases of the junction unmatched. The CDR3 has 14 amino acids. Germline assignment: CDR1 SNHLY and CDR2 FYNNEI. The CDR3 coding sequence is TGTGCCAGCAGGAGACAGGGGTTTACCTATGGCTACACCTTC. Protein: CASRRQGFTYGYTF.

This sequence joins TRBV19 and TRBJ1-2; 9 bases fit TRBD1. Looked up from germline, CDR1 is LNHDA and CDR2 is SQIVND (reference sequence). This CDR3 contains 16 residues. With V trimmed by 7 bases and J by 3 bases, 12 bases remained unmatched. The CDR3 nucleotides read TGTGCCAGTAAAAACTCCGGGACAGGGTTAGACTATGGCTACACCTTC. This sequence encodes CASKNSGTGLDYGYTF.

This chain links TRBV5-1 with TRBJ1-1; D gene unclear. V lost 0 bases, J lost 2 bases, and 5 bases lay in between. Per germline, CDR1 SGHRS and CDR2 YFSETQ. This CDR3 has 13 residues. The CDR3 region is CASSLGANTEAFF. For the CDR3, the DNA is TGCGCCAGCAGCTTGGGGGCTAACACTGAAGCTTTCTTT. The full variable domain, completed using reference TRBV5-1 and TRBJ1-1, is KAGVTQTPRYLIKTRGQQVTLSCSPISGHRSVSWYQQTPGQGLQFLFEYFSETQRNKGNFPGRFSGRQFSNSRSEMNVSTLELGDSALYLCASSLGANTEAFFGQGTRLTVV.

This clone was seen just once. The gene calls are TRBV7-9 and TRBJ1-2; D remains unclear. Trimming stripped 1 base from V and 6 bases from J, with 12 bases between. In germline, CDR1 is SEHNR, CDR2 FQNEAQ (reference sequence). This CDR3 region has 14 residues. The CDR3 DNA sequence: TGTGCCAGCAGCTTAGTAACCGGGTCCCATGGCTACACCTTC. Amino acid sequence: CASSLVTGSHGYTF.

A few counts support this clone. This chain connects TRBV6-6 to TRBJ1-5; tentatively, D is TRBD1 (5 bases). V was pared by 5 bases and J by 2 bases, with 10 bases between. The CDR3 is 14 amino acids. CDR1 MNHNY and CDR2 SVGAGI come from the germline V gene (reference sequence). The CDR3 reads CASSGGAGNQPQHF. CDR3 DNA: TGTGCCAGCAGTGGTGGGGCGGGCAATCAGCCCCAGCATTTT.

DNA of the CDR3: TGTGCCAGCAGCTTCAGGACTAGCACAGATACGCAGTATTTT. Its translation: CASSFRTSTDTQYF. This sequence joins TRBV5-8 and TRBJ2-3, with D possibly TRBD2 on 5 matching bases. This CDR3 is 14 amino acids long. The germline V gene has CDR1 SGHTS and CDR2 YDEGEE. Trimming removed 2 bases from V and 0 bases from J, with 7 bases in between.